This entry lists 10 T cell receptor beta chains sequenced from one sample in a study of T cells after yellow fever vaccination. MiXCR, run by TCRdb on the 5' RACE reads, gives a single entry per CDR3 protein. Counted here are roughly 400,000 distinct CDR3 sequences, roughly a sixth occurring once; the ten biggest clones make up around 17%. The source was PBMCs, collected before the yellow fever booster vaccination. The receptor source for this set is a man aged 18-30 years who received the YFV17D yellow fever vaccine.

This clonotype was detected a few times. This rearrangement joins TRBV5-1 to TRBJ1-1; unclear D gene. CDR3 length: 12 residues. Trimming left V 6 bases short and J 7 bases short, with 13 bases between. From germline, CDR1 is SGHRS and CDR2 YFSETQ. The CDR3: CASKGGRGEAFF. In nucleotides, the CDR3 is TGCGCCAGCAAGGGAGGGCGGGGTGAAGCTTTCTTT.

The chain joins TRBV7-9 to TRBJ1-2; the D gene is possibly TRBD1 (6 bases). The CDR3 extends over 14 amino acids. V lost 3 bases to trimming and J lost 3 bases, with 11 bases between them. The V gene's germline CDR1 is SEHNR and CDR2 FQNEAQ (reference sequence). The CDR3 loop reads CASSFLDRDYGYTF. Written as DNA, the CDR3 is TGTGCCAGCAGCTTCCTGGACAGAGACTATGGCTACACCTTC. Combining the CDR3 with reference TRBV7-9 and TRBJ1-2 gives the whole variable domain DTGVSQNPRHKITKRGQNVTFRCDPISEHNRLYWYRQTLGQGPEFLTYFQNEAQLEKSRLLSDRFSAERPKGSFSTLEIQRTEQGDSAMYLCASSFLDRDYGYTFGSGTRLTVV.

V is TRBV10-3 and J is TRBJ1-1; perhaps TRBD1 as D (6 bases). The germline gives CDR1 ENHRY, CDR2 SYGVKD. Trimming left V 5 bases short and J 1 base short, with 8 bases between. The CDR3 is 13 residues long. CDR3 DNA: TGTGCCATCAGTAAGACAGGGAACACTGAAGCTTTCTTT. Translated, it gives CAISKTGNTEAFF.

This clonotype was seen more than once but under ten times. V and J are TRBV6-5 and TRBJ2-7; no clear D gene. The V gene's germline CDR1 is MNHEY and CDR2 SVGAGI. Trimming removed 0 bases from V and 2 bases from J, with 11 bases in between. This CDR3 is 15 amino acids long. In DNA form, the CDR3 reads TGTGCCAGCAGTTACTCCGGTACTACCCCCTACGAGCAGTACTTC. Translating it yields CASSYSGTTPYEQYF.

The chain has TRBV9 and TRBJ2-1, with a tentative D call TRBD2 (5 bases). Looked up from germline, CDR1 is SGDLS and CDR2 is YYNGEE. CDR3 size: 15 residues. V was pared by 4 bases and J by 5 bases, with 16 bases between. The CDR3 sequence: CASSTRDGPHNEQFF. The CDR3 region has the DNA TGTGCCAGCAGCACCCGGGATGGTCCCCACAATGAGCAGTTCTTC.

This chain uses TRBV7-2 with TRBJ1-2; possibly TRBD1 for D (5 bases). Looked up from germline, CDR1 is SGHTA and CDR2 is FQGNSA. The germline V and J ends were trimmed by 7 bases and 4 bases, with 16 bases remaining between them. The CDR3 covers 14 residues. CDR3 coding DNA: TGTGCCAGCATCGGGGAAGGGGAATTCTATGGCTACACCTTC. Translation gives CASIGEGEFYGYTF.

V gene TRBV12-3 or TRBV12-4 combines with J gene TRBJ2-7; weak D call: TRBD1 (6 bases). Trimming cost V 4 bases and J 5 bases, with 6 bases left between them. The CDR3 is 11 amino acids. The CDR3 region is CASSWGHEQYF. DNA of the CDR3: TGTGCCAGCAGTTGGGGGCACGAGCAGTACTTC.

V and J are TRBV18 and TRBJ2-5; TRBD1 might be the D (6 bases). V lost 2 bases to trimming and J lost 1 base, with 8 bases between them. The CDR3 has 14 residues. The germline gives CDR1 KGHSH, CDR2 LQKENI. CDR3 coding DNA: TGTGCCAGCTCACCAGTGGACAGCCAAGAGACCCAGTACTTC. Translating it yields CASSPVDSQETQYF.

The chain recombines TRBV27 with TRBJ2-5, with D unresolved. With 4 bases removed from V and 4 bases from J, the gap between germline ends came to 16 bases. This CDR3 has 15 residues. Germline-derived CDR1 and CDR2 are MNHEY and SMNVEV (reference sequence). CDR3 sequence reads: CASSSRASLRETQYF. CDR3 in DNA: TGTGCCAGCAGTTCACGGGCCTCCTTGAGAGAGACCCAGTACTTC.

V and J are TRBV6-5 and TRBJ2-1; 8 bases match TRBD1. V shed 2 bases and J 8 bases; nucleotides not matched to a gene: 8. Germline CDR1 reads MNHEY; CDR2 reads SVGAGI. This CDR3 region has 15 residues. The CDR3 nucleotides are TGTGCCAGCAGTTACGAGTCAGGGGGCAGGGATGAGCAGTTCTTC. It translates to CASSYESGGRDEQFF.